Reported below is one T cell receptor beta chain. The sample comes from a study of cytomegalovirus exposure and HLA in healthy donors. Primers for the PCR totalled 60 Vbeta and 13 Jbeta. Using immunoSEQ multiplex PCR, the repertoire was profiled, and TCRdb retains in-frame clones only, with some absent. The data show around 100,000 clones, and the top ten clones hold 6.8%. Germline V gene lookup returns CDR1 SGHRS and CDR2 YFSETQ. CDR3 length equals 19 residues. V trimming: 0 bases; J trimming: 6 bases; junction bases outside the gene matches: 16. The rearrangement links TRBV5-1 to TRBJ2-2, with 8 bases that match TRBD2. The receptor comes from a middle-aged man in good health and CMV-seropositive. The source material was PBMCs. CDR3 in DNA: TGCGCCAGCAGCTTGGCTTCGGGAGGATGGCGGGAGGCGGCCGGGGAGCTGTTTTTT. Translated: CASSLASGGWREAAGELFF.